Described below is a single TCR beta chain sequence and its context. The antigen remains unidentified. V was pared by 6 bases and J by 5 bases, with 8 bases of the junction left unmatched. Germline V lookup: CDR1 MDHEN, CDR2 SYDVKM. This CDR3 region has 14 residues. Unique molecular identifiers were carried by the TCR beta cDNA libraries. TCRdb passed the PCR reads through MiXCR, listing each CDR3 protein once. The sample lists about 430,000 distinct CDR3 sequences, about 40% occurring once. This sample stems from a study of post-analysis software for immune sequencing data. Study-level points and caveats: Several TRBV segments were more frequent in patients than controls; TRBV5-6, TRBV5-1 and TRBV20-1 belonged to this group. Those with multiple sclerosis, the patient group, showed significantly lower normalized Chao1 diversity than controls.

The V and J genes are TRBV28 and TRBJ2-7; the match to TRBD2 covers 9 bases. The specimen sequenced was blood. The TCR was taken from a girl aged 2-10 years with multiple sclerosis. The CDR3 region is CASRKAGGSHEQYF. CDR3 in DNA: TGTGCCAGCAGAAAAGCGGGAGGATCCCACGAGCAGTACTTC. The whole variable domain, remainder taken from reference TRBV28 and TRBJ2-7, is DVKVTQSSRYLVKRTGEKVFLECVQDMDHENMFWYRQDPGLGLRLIYFSYDVKMKEKGDIPEGYSVSREKKERFSLILESASTNQTSMYLCASRKAGGSHEQYFGPGTRLTVT.